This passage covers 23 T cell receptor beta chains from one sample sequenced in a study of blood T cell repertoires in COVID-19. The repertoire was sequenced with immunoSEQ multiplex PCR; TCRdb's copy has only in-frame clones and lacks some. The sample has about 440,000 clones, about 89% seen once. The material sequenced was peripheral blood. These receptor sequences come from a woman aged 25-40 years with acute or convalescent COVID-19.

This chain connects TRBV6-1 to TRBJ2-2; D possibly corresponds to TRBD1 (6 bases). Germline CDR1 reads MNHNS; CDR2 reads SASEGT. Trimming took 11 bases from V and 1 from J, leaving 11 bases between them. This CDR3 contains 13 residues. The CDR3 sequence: CASGTMNTGELFF. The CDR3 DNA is TGTGCCTCGGGGACAATGAACACCGGGGAGCTGTTTTTT.

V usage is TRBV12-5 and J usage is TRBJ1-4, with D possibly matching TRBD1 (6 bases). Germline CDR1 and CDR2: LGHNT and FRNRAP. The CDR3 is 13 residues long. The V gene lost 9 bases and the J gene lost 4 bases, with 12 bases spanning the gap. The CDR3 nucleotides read TGTGCTAGCGGGAGGGGGATTAATGAAAAACTGTTTTTT. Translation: CASGRGINEKLFF.

The CDR3: CASSLGYSFFSGNTIYF. CDR3 DNA sequence: TGTGCCAGCAGCTTAGGGTACAGCTTTTTCTCTGGAAACACCATATATTTT. The chain uses TRBV7-2 and TRBJ1-3, with D hard to call. The germline V and J ends were trimmed by 1 base and 0 bases, with 13 bases remaining between them. CDR1 SGHTA and CDR2 FQGNSA come from the germline V gene. The CDR3 consists of 17 residues.

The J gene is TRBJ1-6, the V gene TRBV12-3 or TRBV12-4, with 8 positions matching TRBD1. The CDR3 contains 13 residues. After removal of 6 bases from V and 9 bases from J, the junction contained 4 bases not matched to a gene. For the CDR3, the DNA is TGTGCCAGCAGGGGGACAGGTATTTCACCCCTCCACTTT. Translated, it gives CASRGTGISPLHF.

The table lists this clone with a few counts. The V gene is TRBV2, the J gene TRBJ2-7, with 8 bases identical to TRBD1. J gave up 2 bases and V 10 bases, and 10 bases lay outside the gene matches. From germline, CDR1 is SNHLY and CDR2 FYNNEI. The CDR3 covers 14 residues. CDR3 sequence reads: CATKGQGAPYEQYF. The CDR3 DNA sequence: TGTGCCACCAAGGGGCAGGGGGCCCCCTACGAGCAGTACTTC.

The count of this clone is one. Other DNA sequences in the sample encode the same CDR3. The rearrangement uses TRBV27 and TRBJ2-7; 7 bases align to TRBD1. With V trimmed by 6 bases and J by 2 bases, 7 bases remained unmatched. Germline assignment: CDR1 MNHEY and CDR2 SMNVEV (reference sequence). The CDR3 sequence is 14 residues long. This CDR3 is CASSRTGTPYEQYF. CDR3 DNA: TGTGCCAGCAGCCGGACAGGAACACCCTACGAGCAGTACTTC.

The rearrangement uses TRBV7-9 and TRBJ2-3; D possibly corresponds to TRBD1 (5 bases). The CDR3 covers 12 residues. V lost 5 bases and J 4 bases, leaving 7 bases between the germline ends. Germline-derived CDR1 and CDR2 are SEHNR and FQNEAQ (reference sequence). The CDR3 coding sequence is TGTGCCAGCAGCCCCAGGGCAGATACGCAGTATTTT. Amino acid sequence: CASSPRADTQYF.

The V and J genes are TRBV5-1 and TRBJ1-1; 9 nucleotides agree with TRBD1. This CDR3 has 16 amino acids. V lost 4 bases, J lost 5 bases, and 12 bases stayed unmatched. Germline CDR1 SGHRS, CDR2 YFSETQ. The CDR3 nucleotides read TGCGCCAGCAGCCAACCGAGTTCGACAGGGGGAACTGAAGCTTTCTTT. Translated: CASSQPSSTGGTEAFF.

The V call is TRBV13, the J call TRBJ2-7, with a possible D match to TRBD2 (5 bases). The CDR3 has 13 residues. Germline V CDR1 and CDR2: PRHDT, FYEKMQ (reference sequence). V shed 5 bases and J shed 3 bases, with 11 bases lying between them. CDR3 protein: CASSPGRGYEQYF. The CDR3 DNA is TGTGCCAGCAGCCCAGGACGGGGCTACGAGCAGTACTTC.

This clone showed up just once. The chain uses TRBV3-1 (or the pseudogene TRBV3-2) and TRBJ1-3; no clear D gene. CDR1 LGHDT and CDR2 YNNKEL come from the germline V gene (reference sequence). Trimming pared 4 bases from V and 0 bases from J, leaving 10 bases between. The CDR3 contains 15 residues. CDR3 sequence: CASSLSRGSGNTIYF. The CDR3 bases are TGTGCCAGCAGCCTGTCACGGGGCTCTGGAAACACCATATATTTT.

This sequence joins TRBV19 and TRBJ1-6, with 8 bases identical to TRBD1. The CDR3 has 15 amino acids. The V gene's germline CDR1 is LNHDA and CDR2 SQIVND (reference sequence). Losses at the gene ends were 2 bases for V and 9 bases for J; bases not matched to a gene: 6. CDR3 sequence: CASSILQGAFSPLHF. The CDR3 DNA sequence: TGTGCCAGTAGTATACTCCAGGGGGCGTTTTCACCCCTCCACTTT.

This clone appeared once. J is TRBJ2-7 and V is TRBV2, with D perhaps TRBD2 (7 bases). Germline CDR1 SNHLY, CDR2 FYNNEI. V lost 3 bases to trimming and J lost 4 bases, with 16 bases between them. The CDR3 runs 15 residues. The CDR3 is CASSEGGALLYEQYF. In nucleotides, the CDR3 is TGTGCCAGCAGTGAGGGGGGGGCGCTCCTTTACGAGCAGTACTTC.

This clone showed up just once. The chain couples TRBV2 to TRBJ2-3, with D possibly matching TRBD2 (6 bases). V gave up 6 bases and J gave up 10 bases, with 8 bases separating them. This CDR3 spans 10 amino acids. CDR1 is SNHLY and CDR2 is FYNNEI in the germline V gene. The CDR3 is CASSRDSQYF. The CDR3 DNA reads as TGTGCCAGCAGCCGGGACTCGCAGTATTTT.

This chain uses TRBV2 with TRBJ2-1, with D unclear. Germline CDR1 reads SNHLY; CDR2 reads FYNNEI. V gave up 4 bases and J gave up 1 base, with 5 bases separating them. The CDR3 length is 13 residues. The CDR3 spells CASSVLSYNEQFF. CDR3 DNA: TGTGCCAGCAGTGTTTTATCCTACAATGAGCAGTTCTTC. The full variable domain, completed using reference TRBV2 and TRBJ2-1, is EPEVTQTPSHQVTQMGQEVILRCVPISNHLYFYWYRQILGQKVEFLVSFYNNEISEKSEIFDDQFSVERPDGSNFTLKIRSTKLEDSAMYFCASSVLSYNEQFFGPGTRLTVL.

In DNA, the CDR3 is TGCGCCAGCAGTGAGTCGGCGGGGGGGAATCCCTACGAGCAGTACTTC. Translation: CASSESAGGNPYEQYF. V gene TRBV10-1 combines with J gene TRBJ2-7; 9 bases are shared with TRBD2. V shed 0 bases, J shed 2 bases, and the junction held 5 bases outside the gene matches. There are 16 residues in the CDR3. Germline V lookup: CDR1 WNHNN, CDR2 SYGVQD (reference sequence).

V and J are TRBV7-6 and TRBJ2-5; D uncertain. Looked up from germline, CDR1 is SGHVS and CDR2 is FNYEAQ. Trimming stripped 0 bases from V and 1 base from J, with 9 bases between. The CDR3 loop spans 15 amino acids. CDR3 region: CASSLAYVSQETQYF. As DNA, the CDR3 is TGTGCCAGCAGCTTAGCGTATGTCAGCCAAGAGACCCAGTACTTC.

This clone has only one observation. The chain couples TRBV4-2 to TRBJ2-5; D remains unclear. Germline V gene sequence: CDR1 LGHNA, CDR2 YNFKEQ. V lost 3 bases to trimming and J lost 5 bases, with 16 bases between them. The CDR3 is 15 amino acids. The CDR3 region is CASSQALQPTETQYF. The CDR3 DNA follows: TGTGCCAGCAGCCAGGCCTTGCAACCCACCGAGACCCAGTACTTC.

CDR3 bases: TGTGCCAGCAGCTCGCCGAGTGGACAGGGTAGCACAGATATAGATACGCAGTATTTT. Its protein is CASSSPSGQGSTDIDTQYF. J is TRBJ2-3 and V is TRBV11-2, with TRBD1 matching over 8 bases. The CDR3 is 19 residues long. The ends lost 4 bases at V and 5 bases at J; junction bases unmatched: 20. Germline V gene lookup returns CDR1 SGHAT and CDR2 FQNNGV.

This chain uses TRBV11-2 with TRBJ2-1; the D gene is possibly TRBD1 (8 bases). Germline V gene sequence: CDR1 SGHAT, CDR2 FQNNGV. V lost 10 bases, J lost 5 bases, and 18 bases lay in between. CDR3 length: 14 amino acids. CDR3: CAISTGGGHNEQFF. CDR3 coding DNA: TGTGCCATATCAACAGGGGGGGGCCACAATGAGCAGTTCTTC.

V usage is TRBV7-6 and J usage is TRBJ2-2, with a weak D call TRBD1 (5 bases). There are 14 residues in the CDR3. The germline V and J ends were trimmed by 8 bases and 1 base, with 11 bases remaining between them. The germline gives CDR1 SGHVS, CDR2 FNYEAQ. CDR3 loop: CASSRQLNTGELFF. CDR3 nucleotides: TGTGCCAGCTCCCGACAGCTGAACACCGGGGAGCTGTTTTTT.

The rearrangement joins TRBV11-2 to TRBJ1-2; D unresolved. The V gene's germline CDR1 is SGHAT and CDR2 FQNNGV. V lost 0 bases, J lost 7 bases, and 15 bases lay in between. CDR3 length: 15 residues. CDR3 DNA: TGTGCCAGCAGCTTAGATCCGGGTTCTGTATCTGGCTACACCTTC. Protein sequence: CASSLDPGSVSGYTF.

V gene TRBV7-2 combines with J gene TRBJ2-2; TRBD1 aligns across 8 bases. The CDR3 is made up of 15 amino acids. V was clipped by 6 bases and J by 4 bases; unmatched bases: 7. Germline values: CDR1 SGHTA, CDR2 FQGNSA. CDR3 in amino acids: CASSFQGAATGELFF. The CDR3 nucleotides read TGTGCCAGCAGTTTCCAGGGGGCAGCCACCGGGGAGCTGTTTTTT.

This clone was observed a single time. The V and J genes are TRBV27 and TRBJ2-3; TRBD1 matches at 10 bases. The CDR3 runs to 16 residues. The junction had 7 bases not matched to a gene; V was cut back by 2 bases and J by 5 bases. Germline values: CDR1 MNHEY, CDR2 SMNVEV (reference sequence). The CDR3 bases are TGTGCCAGCAGTTTAATGCCTCGGGACAGGGGAGATACGCAGTATTTT. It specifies CASSLMPRDRGDTQYF.